Only a few counts were recorded for the clone carrying this T cell receptor (beta chain). This record comes from a study of blood T cell repertoires in COVID-19. Study-level information: Specimens from acute and convalescent COVID-19 originated in the United States, Italy and Spain.

Under the authors' procedure: The assay estimated nucleated cells by amplifying reference gene primers. Produced via immunoSEQ multiplex PCR; TCRdb's table is partial and in-frame only. The D gene and trimming were derived from the DNA, and the V and J assignments and clone size from that table. The repertoire holds roughly 140,000 clones, with less than 85% as singletons. CDR3 length: 16 amino acids. Germline V CDR1 and CDR2: KGHSH, LQKENI. With V trimmed by 2 bases and J by 4 bases, 8 bases remained unmatched. Material for sequencing was peripheral blood. The rearrangement uses TRBV18 and TRBJ1-2, with 9 bases that match TRBD1. This TCR was recovered from a woman older than 75 in a cohort sampled during active or convalescent COVID-19. The CDR3 region is CASSPSLQGAAYGYTF. The CDR3 region has the DNA TGTGCCAGCTCACCATCCCTACAGGGGGCGGCCTATGGCTACACCTTC.